This TCR beta chain was documented in a study of T cell responses to AZD1222 COVID-19 vaccine. Whole-study context: Pooling was applied to second doses at about 4 or about 12 weeks.

The method was immunoSEQ multiplex PCR; TCRdb's version includes in-frame clones alone and lacks a portion of them. The table has around 150,000 clones, around 94% seen once; the top ten hold about 1.3%. The clonotype originates from an adult in good health. This sample comprised peripheral blood, obtained on day 0 of AZD1222 vaccination.

The CDR3 spells CATQDRVNEKLFF. CDR3 DNA sequence: TGTGCCACCCAGGACAGGGTCAATGAAAAACTGTTTTTT. This rearrangement joins TRBV6-5 to TRBJ1-4; 8 bases agree with TRBD1. The CDR3 has 13 amino acids. Germline V lookup: CDR1 MNHEY, CDR2 SVGAGI. V lost 10 bases, J lost 5 bases, and 6 bases stayed unmatched.